This TCR beta chain derives from a study of glioma-infiltrating T cells. Amplification of TCR alpha and beta CDR3 regions from RNA used iRepertoire nested multiplex PCR. TCRdb analysed the multiplex PCR reads with MiXCR anew, one entry per CDR3 protein. This table has about 93,000 distinct CDR3 sequences, about 37% appearing once. This clonotype was seen repeatedly, ten times or more. The antigen is undetermined. Broader study findings: Above-expected tissue-blood divergence occurred in all gliomas, most in low-grade ones. Only very few CDR3 sequences appeared in both tissue and blood.

The V gene end was trimmed by 4 bases and the J gene end by 0 bases; junction bases not matched to a gene: 6. Per germline, CDR1 MDHEN and CDR2 SYDVKM. This CDR3 spans 15 amino acids. The receptor was derived from a human donor with low-grade glioma or glioblastoma, undergoing nonglioma brain surgery, or in good health (not recorded which). This chain uses TRBV28 with TRBJ2-7; 7 bases map to TRBD2. Sequencing was carried out using glioma tissue, nonneoplastic brain tissue, or PBMCs (not recorded which). This CDR3 reads CASSSPGGPSYEQYF. The CDR3 nucleotides read TGTGCCAGCAGTTCCCCGGGGGGACCCTCCTACGAGCAGTACTTC.